The 10 T cell receptor beta chains in this list originate from one sample, sequenced in a study of CD8 T cells in ankylosing spondylitis. One entry per CDR3 protein, called by TCRdb with MiXCR from the 5' RACE reads. The sample lists around 220,000 distinct CDR3 sequences; under 12% were seen once. The material sequenced was blood, either unsorted or a sorted T cell fraction (not recorded which). These TCRs come from a male donor with ankylosing spondylitis or in good health (not recorded which).

Ten or more counts support this clonotype. This chain links TRBV7-9 with TRBJ1-6; D ambiguous. The CDR3 contains 13 residues. Germline values: CDR1 SEHNR, CDR2 FQNEAQ (reference sequence). Trimming left V 8 bases short and J 4 bases short, with 9 bases between. The CDR3 here is CASGERYNSPLHF. CDR3 nucleotides: TGTGCCAGCGGTGAGAGGTATAATTCACCCCTCCACTTT.

A word on this clonotype: The junction and the germline gene differ at one end; a read error may be behind it. The genes are TRBV5-1 and TRBJ2-3, with D uncertain. Germline values: CDR1 SGHRS, CDR2 YFSETQ. The CDR3 is 12 amino acids. The CDR3 DNA reads TGCGCCAACAGCTTGACGACAGATACGCAGTATTTT. This encodes CANSLTTDTQYF.

As for this clonotype: Just one base apart from a much larger clone, this may be a read error. The J gene is TRBJ1-2, the V gene TRBV5-1, with D maybe TRBD1 (6 bases). CDR1 SGHRS and CDR2 YFSETQ come from the germline V gene. The CDR3 contains 15 residues. The CDR3 bases are TGCGCCAGCAGCTTGGCACAGGGAGACAACTATGGCTACCCCTTC. Residues: CASSLAQGDNYGYPF. The entire variable domain, with the rest obtained from reference TRBV5-1 and TRBJ1-2, is as follows: KAGVTQTPRYLIKTRGQQVTLSCSPISGHRSVSWYQQTPGQGLQFLFEYFSETQRNKGNFPGRFSGRQFSNSRSEMNVSTLELGDSALYLCASSLAQGDNYGYPFGSGTRLTVV.

This clonotype was recorded at least ten times. The CDR3, as DNA: TGTGCCAGCAGCTTAACTAGCGGGTTGTACCAAGAGACCCAGTACTTC. Protein product: CASSLTSGLYQETQYF. The chain couples TRBV7-6 to TRBJ2-5, with 9 bases identical to TRBD2. V lost 2 bases, J lost 0 bases, and 4 bases stayed unmatched. This CDR3 contains 16 residues. The germline gives CDR1 SGHVS, CDR2 FNYEAQ.

The CDR3 DNA sequence: TGTGCCAGCAGTTTAGGGGCCCTCGCGGGAGAGACCCAGTACTTC. Translating it yields CASSLGALAGETQYF. The genes are TRBV28 and TRBJ2-5, with D perhaps matching TRBD1 or TRBD2 (5 bases each). Germline loops: CDR1 MDHEN, CDR2 SYDVKM. Trimming pared 2 bases from V and 4 bases from J, leaving 14 bases between. This CDR3 region has 15 residues.

This clonotype was counted many times. The chain joins TRBV6-5 to TRBJ2-7; 7 bases agree with TRBD1. Germline V gene lookup returns CDR1 MNHEY and CDR2 SVGAGI. Losses at the gene ends were 4 bases for V and 6 bases for J; bases not matched to a gene: 9. CDR3 length equals 14 residues. This chain's CDR3 is CASSFRQGAAEQYF. The CDR3 coding sequence is TGTGCCAGCAGTTTCAGACAGGGCGCAGCCGAGCAGTACTTC.

This clonotype was counted many times. This chain joins TRBV5-5 and TRBJ1-5; the match to TRBD1 covers 7 bases. The CDR3 is made up of 16 amino acids. After removal of 4 bases from V and 6 bases from J, the junction contained 13 bases not matched to a gene. The germline V gene encodes CDR1 SGHKS and CDR2 YYEKEE (reference sequence). The CDR3 coding sequence is TGTGCCAGCAGCGCCAGTCTTCGCCAGGGGGTTCAGCCCCAGCATTTT. Translation gives CASSASLRQGVQPQHF.

About this clonotype: It may be a read error: a sequence one base away is much more abundant. The chain couples TRBV20-1 to TRBJ1-4; weak D call: TRBD1 (6 bases). Trimming cost V 0 bases and J 11 bases, with 13 bases left between them. The germline CDR1 and CDR2 sequences are DFQATT and SNEGSKA (reference sequence). The CDR3 covers 13 residues. DNA for the CDR3: TGCAGTGCTAGAGAACAACAGGGTGATAAACTGTTTTTT. Its translation: CSAREQQGDKLFF.

This clonotype was detected ten times or more. The junction shows a germline mismatch at one end, possibly a read error. The rearrangement joins TRBV20-1 to TRBJ1-1, with a possible D match to TRBD1 (6 bases). There are 11 residues in the CDR3. Germline V gene sequence: CDR1 DFQATT, CDR2 SNEGSKA (reference sequence). CDR3 bases: TGCAGTGCTGGAGGACAGCTGAAAGTCCTCTTT. Translating it yields CSAGGQLKVLF.

The chain combines TRBV6-1 with TRBJ2-2, with D maybe TRBD1 (6 bases). V lost 5 bases to trimming and J lost 4 bases, with 14 bases between them. From germline, CDR1 is MNHNS and CDR2 SASEGT. This CDR3 has 15 residues. CDR3 nucleotides: TGTGCCAGCAGTCCCCTCAAGGGGGTCACCGGGGAGCTGTTTTTT. Translated: CASSPLKGVTGELFF.